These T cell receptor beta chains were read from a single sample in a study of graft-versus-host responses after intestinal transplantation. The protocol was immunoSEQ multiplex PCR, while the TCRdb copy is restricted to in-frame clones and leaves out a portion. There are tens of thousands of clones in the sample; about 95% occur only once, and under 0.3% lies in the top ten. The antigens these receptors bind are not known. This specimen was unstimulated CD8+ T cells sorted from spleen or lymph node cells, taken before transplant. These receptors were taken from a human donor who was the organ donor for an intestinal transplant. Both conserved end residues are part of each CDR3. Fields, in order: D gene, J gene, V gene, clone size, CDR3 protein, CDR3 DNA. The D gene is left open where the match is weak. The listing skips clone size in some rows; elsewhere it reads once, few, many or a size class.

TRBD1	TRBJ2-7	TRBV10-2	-	CASSFSPYMDREQYF	TGCGCCAGCAGCTTCTCACCCTATATGGACAGGGAGCAGTACTTC
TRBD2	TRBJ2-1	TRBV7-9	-	CASSLALGGGRNEQFF	TGTGCCAGCAGCTTAGCGCTTGGCGGGGGAAGAAATGAGCAGTTCTTC
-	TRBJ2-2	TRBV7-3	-	CASSLGYNTGELFF	TGTGCCAGCAGCTTGGGGTATAACACCGGGGAGCTGTTTTTT
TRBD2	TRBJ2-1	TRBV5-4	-	CASSGMGLAGGHEQFF	TGTGCCAGCAGCGGGATGGGACTAGCGGGGGGACATGAGCAGTTCTTC
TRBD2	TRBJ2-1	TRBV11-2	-	CASSFTLAGGPGDEQFF	TGTGCCAGCAGCTTTACCCTAGCGGGGGGACCGGGGGATGAGCAGTTCTTC
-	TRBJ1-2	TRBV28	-	CASSSPGQDYGYTF	TGTGCCAGCAGTTCGCCTGGGCAGGACTATGGCTACACCTTC
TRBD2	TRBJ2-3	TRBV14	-	CASSLLERGSTDTQYF	TGTGCCAGCAGCCTGTTAGAGCGGGGCAGCACAGATACGCAGTATTTT
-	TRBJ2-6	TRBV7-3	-	CASSTSGAPGANVLTF	TGTGCCAGCAGCACGTCGGGGGCGCCTGGGGCCAACGTCCTGACTTTC
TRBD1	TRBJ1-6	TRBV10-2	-	CASSEDRGTSPLHF	TGCGCCAGCAGTGAAGACAGGGGAACTTCACCCCTCCACTTT
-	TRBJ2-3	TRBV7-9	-	CASSRYADTQYF	TGTGCCAGCAGCCGGTACGCAGATACGCAGTATTTT
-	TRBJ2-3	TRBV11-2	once	CASSLAWGGTDTQYF	TGTGCCAGCAGCTTAGCGTGGGGGGGCACAGATACGCAGTATTTT
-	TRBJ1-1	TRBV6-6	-	CASSYSIEEDPPEAFF	TGTGCCAGCAGTTACTCGATCGAGGAAGATCCCCCTGAAGCTTTCTTT
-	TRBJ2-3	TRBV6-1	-	CASSEATGADTQYF	TGTGCCAGCAGTGAAGCAACGGGGGCGGATACGCAGTATTTT
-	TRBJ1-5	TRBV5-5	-	CASSLEGGRQPQHF	TGTGCCAGCAGCTTGGAGGGAGGCCGACAGCCCCAGCATTTT
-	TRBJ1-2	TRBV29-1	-	CSVLGDLYGYTF	TGCAGCGTTTTGGGGGACCTATATGGCTACACCTTC
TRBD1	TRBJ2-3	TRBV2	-	CASSWSTGVDTDTQYF	TGTGCCAGCAGTTGGTCAACAGGGGTTGACACAGATACGCAGTATTTT
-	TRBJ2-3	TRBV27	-	CASSLRGDTQYF	TGTGCCAGCAGTTTGAGGGGAGATACGCAGTATTTT
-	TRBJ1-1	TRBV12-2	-	CASRGRTGLNTEAFF	TGTGCAAGTCGGGGACGGACAGGTTTGAACACTGAAGCTTTCTTT
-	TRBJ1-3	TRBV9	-	CASSSNPGDGSSGNTIYF	TGTGCCAGCAGCTCAAACCCCGGAGACGGTTCCTCTGGAAACACCATATATTTT
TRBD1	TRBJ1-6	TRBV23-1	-	CASSQARGTIQGLDNSPLHF	TGCGCCAGCAGTCAAGCCAGGGGGACAATCCAGGGGCTGGATAATTCACCCCTCCACTTT
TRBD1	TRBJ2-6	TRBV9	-	CASGQGVPSGANVLTF	TGTGCCAGCGGTCAGGGGGTCCCCTCTGGGGCCAACGTCCTGACTTTC
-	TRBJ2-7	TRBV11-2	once	CASSLDLGAYEQYF	TGTGCCAGCAGCTTAGATCTGGGAGCCTACGAGCAGTACTTC
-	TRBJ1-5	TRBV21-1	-	CASSKCAAAISNQPQHF	TGTGCCAGCAGCAAATGTGCGGCGGCCATTAGCAATCAGCCCCAGCATTTT
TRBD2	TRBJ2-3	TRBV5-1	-	CASSLTSFRTDTQYF	TGCGCCAGCAGCCTGACTAGCTTTCGCACAGATACGCAGTATTTT
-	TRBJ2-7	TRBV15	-	CATSRDEGGTYEQYF	TGTGCCACCAGCAGAGATGAGGGGGGAACCTACGAGCAGTACTTC
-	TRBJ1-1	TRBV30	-	CACTRGGGNTEAFF	TGTGCCTGTACCCGAGGGGGGGGGAACACTGAAGCCTTCTTT
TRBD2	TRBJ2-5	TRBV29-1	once	CSVEVGTSEETQYF	TGCAGCGTTGAGGTCGGGACTAGTGAAGAGACCCAGTACTTC
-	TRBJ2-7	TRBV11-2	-	CASSLDRGNYYEQYF	TGTGCCAGCAGCTTAGATCGGGGAAACTACTACGAGCAGTACTTC